This entry concerns a single T cell receptor (delta chain). The clone's antigen remains unknown. Base qualities are not provided; no much larger clone lies one nucleotide away. These data are taken from a study of delta chains in infants with herpesvirus infections (dated by TCRdb to the early 2020s). Regarding the research as a whole: A Ugandan infant birth cohort was prospectively followed from birth to characterize gammadelta T cell responses to primary cytomegalovirus (CMV) infection. The study looked for a public fetal Vdelta1/Vgamma8 gammadelta TCR clonotype in infants infected with CMV after birth. gammadelta TCRs were sequenced from PBMC of 15 to 20 CMV-infected infants (one congenitally infected) and about eight CMV-uninfected infants with enough sample available. By approximate age, the infant blood samples fell into groups of 1.5, 4, 8 and 12 months. Belgian fetal and cord blood gammadelta TCR data that had been published previously were included solely for comparison and were not produced in this cohort.

General findings and caveats noted by the study authors: The frequency of the public clonotype among Vdelta1 cells appeared to be inversely correlated with age at infection and fell quickly, apparently not lasting beyond around two months. The authors noted a small sample size and no race- or environment-matched controls, since nearly all Ugandans acquire CMV before adulthood. The public clonotype might still be present below the detection limit in CMV-uninfected infants. Of some 19 CMV-infected infants, 4 carried the public Vdelta1 clonotype: three infants infected postnatally before 120 days of age and the congenitally infected infant. Detection of the public clonotype was limited to the first time point after infection, and the public clonotype was not found in uninfected infants or in infants infected after 120 days.

Library prep was done by RT-PCR. TCR cDNA was generated by reverse transcription of PBMC RNA with SuperScript II and gamma-chain- and delta-chain-specific primers. cDNA was purified with AMPure XP beads, amplified, and indexed with Illumina adapters using the Nextera XT Index Kit. Sequencing of gammadelta TCR libraries was carried out on an Illumina MiSeq using a V2 300-cycle kit. For the original study's pipeline: Using MiXCR v2.1.12, CDR3 sequences were assembled, and reads were mapped onto D, J and V genes obtained from GenBank. VDJtools v1.2.1 was used to analyze the repertoires of the CDR3 clonotypes. Via CATT, TCRdb reprocessed the public reads, and rows with identical DNA were then joined. TCRdb, rather than the study authors, made the V and J calls. This sample lists around 3,300 delta-chain clones; less than 35% were detected once. The ten largest clones add up to under 8% of the sample. The CDR3 spans 16 residues, from the cysteine through the phenylalanine. Just the 48-base CDR3 DNA is kept, in frame starting at base 1. The germline V gene encodes CDR1 GEAIGNYY and CDR2 EKD. Germline trimming amounts to 0 bases on V and 2 bases on J, with 2 as the count of junction bases outside the gene matches.

Pregnant women getting prenatal care were recruited in Kampala, Uganda, and their infants were enrolled; maternal HIV status had to be documented. Families received weekly visits, and collection of infant clinical information, oral swabs and peripheral blood began at 6 weeks of age and continued every 4 months after that. Blood was drawn into heparin tubes, and PBMC were separated by Ficoll-Paque density gradient centrifugation and then cryopreserved. Sample: peripheral blood, taken at time point 3 of longitudinal follow-up. The origin of this receptor is a human donor who was a Ugandan infant, either HIV-exposed or HIV-unexposed (not recorded which). The sequence joins TRDV2 to TRDJ1; TRDD3 fits 13 bases in the junction. The nucleotides are TGTGCCTGTGACACCGTACTGGGGGATACGACCGATAAACTCATCTTT. Its protein is CACDTVLGDTTDKLIF.